What follows describes a single T cell receptor (beta chain). CDR1 and CDR2 (germline): SGHAT, FQNNGV. The CDR3 runs to 15 residues. Trimming cost V 5 bases and J 6 bases, with 19 bases left between them. Using immunoSEQ multiplex PCR, the repertoire was profiled, and TCRdb retains in-frame clones only, with some absent. The data show over 25,000 clones, roughly 80% seen once. The data were obtained in a study of T cell clonotyping in hematopoietic cell transplantation. Time point indicated: recipient sample about 28 days before transplant, after cytoreduction. The sample here was peripheral blood mononuclear cells, taken before stem cell transplant. The TCR originated in a woman aged 25 to 39 with chronic myeloid leukemia. Some clones in this sample may be carry-over from other donors' samples. This chain links TRBV11-2 with TRBJ1-2; D is possibly TRBD1 (6 bases). Here the CDR3 reads CASSQHAGRGNGYTF. For the CDR3, the DNA is TGTGCCAGCAGCCAACACGCCGGCAGGGGTAATGGCTACACCTTC.